This TCR beta chain was sequenced for a study of blood T cell repertoires in COVID-19. Looking at the study overall: Samples taken during acute and convalescent COVID-19 were collected in the United States, Italy and Spain. The analysed material was cDNA or gDNA that came from T cells, B-cell-depleted T cells, or PBMCs.

Per the authors' pipeline: By means of reference gene primer amplification, nucleated cell counts were estimated. The protocol was immunoSEQ multiplex PCR, while the TCRdb copy is restricted to in-frame clones and leaves out a portion. The DNA was the basis for D and trimming; V, J and clone size are from that table. This sample has more than 150,000 clones, with around nine tenths found just once. The junction had 5 bases not matched to a gene; V was cut back by 9 bases and J by 8 bases. This CDR3 region has 13 residues. The germline gives CDR1 MNHEY, CDR2 SVGAGI. This sequence joins TRBV6-5 and TRBJ2-1; 12 bases fit TRBD2. The source material was peripheral blood. The clonotype originates from a man in his 70s with active or convalescent COVID-19. The CDR3 DNA follows: TGTGCCAGTTCTAGCGGGAGGGTCGATGAGCAGTTCTTC. This encodes CASSSGRVDEQFF.